This is a list of T cell receptor beta chains from one sample in a study of cytomegalovirus exposure and HLA in healthy donors. TCRdb's copy holds only in-frame clones and misses some; the assay was immunoSEQ multiplex PCR. The profile shows approximately 140,000 clones, more than 75% of them singletons. Sequenced: PBMCs. The receptors come from a woman aged 35 to 49 in good health and CMV-seropositive. Both conserved end residues are part of each CDR3. Fields, in order: D gene, clone size, V gene, J gene, CDR3 DNA, CDR3 protein. A D gene is named only where the DNA matches it firmly. Not every row has a clone size; where given, it reads once, few, many or a size class.

D gene: -; clone size: -; V gene: TRBV20-1; J gene: TRBJ1-2; CDR3 DNA: TGCAGTCCCGTGGGGGGGTATGGCTACACCTTC; CDR3 protein: CSPVGGYGYTF
D gene: -; clone size: once; V gene: TRBV27; J gene: TRBJ2-5; CDR3 DNA: TGTGCCAGCAGTTTTCACGGGGGGACCCAGTACTTC; CDR3 protein: CASSFHGGTQYF
D gene: TRBD2; clone size: -; V gene: TRBV7-8; J gene: TRBJ2-1; CDR3 DNA: TGTGCCAGCAGCTTAGCGCTCCGACTAGCGGGCTACAATGAGCAGTTCTTC; CDR3 protein: CASSLALRLAGYNEQFF
D gene: TRBD1; clone size: -; V gene: TRBV27; J gene: TRBJ1-1; CDR3 DNA: TGTGCCAGCAGTGCAGAGAAGGGGGCGAACACTGAAGCTTTCTTT; CDR3 protein: CASSAEKGANTEAFF
D gene: TRBD1; clone size: once; V gene: TRBV25-1; J gene: TRBJ2-3; CDR3 DNA: TGTGCCAGCAGTGAGAGGACAGGCATCCTCCTAGCGCAGTATTTT; CDR3 protein: CASSERTGILLAQYF
D gene: TRBD2; clone size: -; V gene: TRBV7-9; J gene: TRBJ2-7; CDR3 DNA: TGTGCCAGCAGCTGGACTAGCGGGCAACCCTACGAGCAGTACTTC; CDR3 protein: CASSWTSGQPYEQYF
D gene: -; clone size: -; V gene: TRBV11-2; J gene: TRBJ2-1; CDR3 DNA: TGTGCCAGCAGCACCGGTAGCTACAATGAGCAGTTCTTC; CDR3 protein: CASSTGSYNEQFF
D gene: -; clone size: -; V gene: TRBV28; J gene: TRBJ1-2; CDR3 DNA: TGTGCCACGGGGGGCTCCCCCCTCTCTAACTATGGCTACACCTTC; CDR3 protein: CATGGSPLSNYGYTF
D gene: -; clone size: once; V gene: TRBV5-1; J gene: TRBJ2-1; CDR3 DNA: TGCGCCAGCAGCTTGTTCGGGGGGCTATCCTACAATGAGCAGTTCTTC; CDR3 protein: CASSLFGGLSYNEQFF
D gene: -; clone size: -; V gene: TRBV7-2; J gene: TRBJ2-1; CDR3 DNA: TGTGCCAGCAGCTTAGGAATCCTAGCTTACAATGAGCAGTTCTTC; CDR3 protein: CASSLGILAYNEQFF
D gene: -; clone size: once; V gene: TRBV7-8; J gene: TRBJ2-7; CDR3 DNA: TGTGCCAGCAGCTTAGCATGGTCGGGGGAGCAGTACTTC; CDR3 protein: CASSLAWSGEQYF
D gene: TRBD2; clone size: -; V gene: TRBV7-8; J gene: TRBJ2-3; CDR3 DNA: TGTGCCAGCAGCCATGGGACTAGCGGGAGGGCAGATACGCAGTATTTT; CDR3 protein: CASSHGTSGRADTQYF
D gene: -; clone size: -; V gene: TRBV29-1; J gene: TRBJ2-2; CDR3 DNA: TGCAGCGTTGGCCAGGGGTACACCGGGGAGCTGTTTTTT; CDR3 protein: CSVGQGYTGELFF
D gene: TRBD1; clone size: -; V gene: TRBV30; J gene: TRBJ2-5; CDR3 DNA: TGTGCCTGGAGTGTACAGGGGGCGCATGAGACCCAGTACTTC; CDR3 protein: CAWSVQGAHETQYF
D gene: TRBD1; clone size: -; V gene: TRBV4-2; J gene: TRBJ1-3; CDR3 DNA: TGTGCCAGCAGCCTTACAGGGGTCGGAAACACCATATATTTT; CDR3 protein: CASSLTGVGNTIYF
D gene: TRBD1; clone size: -; V gene: TRBV19; J gene: TRBJ1-1; CDR3 DNA: TGTGCCAGTAGTCGAGGGGGCGGCACTGAAGCTTTCTTT; CDR3 protein: CASSRGGGTEAFF
D gene: TRBD1; clone size: few; V gene: TRBV19; J gene: TRBJ1-2; CDR3 DNA: TGTGCCAGTAACCAGGGGGTAGAAAACTATGGCTACACCTTC; CDR3 protein: CASNQGVENYGYTF
D gene: TRBD2; clone size: -; V gene: TRBV5-1; J gene: TRBJ2-1; CDR3 DNA: TGCGCCAGCAGCATACAACCGGGACTAGCGGGGATGTACAATGAGCAGTTCTTC; CDR3 protein: CASSIQPGLAGMYNEQFF
D gene: TRBD2; clone size: -; V gene: TRBV2; J gene: TRBJ2-3; CDR3 DNA: TGTGCCAGCAGGACTAGCGGGAGGGCCTCAGATACGCAGTATTTT; CDR3 protein: CASRTSGRASDTQYF
D gene: -; clone size: once; V gene: TRBV7-2; J gene: TRBJ1-1; CDR3 DNA: TGTGCCAGCAGCCTCCACGAGGTAGTCACTGAAGCTTTCTTT; CDR3 protein: CASSLHEVVTEAFF
D gene: TRBD1; clone size: -; V gene: TRBV6-1; J gene: TRBJ2-1; CDR3 DNA: TGTGCCAGCAGGACCGGGACAGGATATAATGAGCAGTTCTTC; CDR3 protein: CASRTGTGYNEQFF
D gene: TRBD1; clone size: -; V gene: TRBV2; J gene: TRBJ1-5; CDR3 DNA: TGTGCCAGCAGTGGGACAGGGGCACTCGCACAGCCCCAGCATTTT; CDR3 protein: CASSGTGALAQPQHF
D gene: -; clone size: -; V gene: TRBV13; J gene: TRBJ1-1; CDR3 DNA: TGTGCCAGCAGCTTACTGCGGGGGGCGAATGAAGCTTTCTTT; CDR3 protein: CASSLLRGANEAFF
D gene: TRBD1; clone size: -; V gene: TRBV30; J gene: TRBJ1-5; CDR3 DNA: TGTGCCTGGAAACAGGGGGTGGGCAATCAGCCCCAGCATTTT; CDR3 protein: CAWKQGVGNQPQHF
D gene: -; clone size: -; V gene: TRBV5-1; J gene: TRBJ2-7; CDR3 DNA: TGCGCCAGCAGGCCGGCAGGGTCCTACGAGCAGTACTTC; CDR3 protein: CASRPAGSYEQYF
D gene: TRBD1; clone size: -; V gene: TRBV23-1; J gene: TRBJ2-7; CDR3 DNA: TGCGCCAGCAATAGTCAGGGACAGCCCTCCTACGAGCAGTACTTC; CDR3 protein: CASNSQGQPSYEQYF
D gene: -; clone size: -; V gene: TRBV11-2; J gene: TRBJ2-1; CDR3 DNA: TGTGCCAGCAGCTTAGCCCAATACAATGAGCAGTTCTTC; CDR3 protein: CASSLAQYNEQFF
D gene: TRBD2; clone size: -; V gene: TRBV10-3; J gene: TRBJ2-1; CDR3 DNA: TGTGCCATCACAACCGGGGCGGGAGGGTTCATCGATGAGCAGTTCTTC; CDR3 protein: CAITTGAGGFIDEQFF
D gene: -; clone size: few; V gene: TRBV25-1; J gene: TRBJ1-1; CDR3 DNA: TGTGCCAGCAGTGGGAACGGACAGAACACTGAAGCTTTCTTT; CDR3 protein: CASSGNGQNTEAFF
D gene: TRBD1; clone size: -; V gene: TRBV28; J gene: TRBJ2-5; CDR3 DNA: TGTGCCAGCAGTTCATCCTCCGCGACAGGGGACGCGGAGACCCAGTACTTC; CDR3 protein: CASSSSSATGDAETQYF
D gene: -; clone size: once; V gene: TRBV11-3; J gene: TRBJ2-2; CDR3 DNA: TGTGCCAGCACCCAAGGGGGTACCGGGGAGCTGTTTTTT; CDR3 protein: CASTQGGTGELFF
D gene: -; clone size: few; V gene: TRBV11-2; J gene: TRBJ2-1; CDR3 DNA: TGTGCCAGCGCCCCGTTGCGGGACAATGAGCAGTTCTTC; CDR3 protein: CASAPLRDNEQFF
D gene: TRBD1; clone size: -; V gene: TRBV9; J gene: TRBJ1-6; CDR3 DNA: TGTGCCAGCAGCACATGGACAGGGGGCGCGGAATCACCCCTCCACTTT; CDR3 protein: CASSTWTGGAESPLHF
D gene: -; clone size: -; V gene: TRBV9; J gene: TRBJ1-6; CDR3 DNA: TGTGCCAGCAGCGTAATATCGGGATCACCCCTCCACTTT; CDR3 protein: CASSVISGSPLHF
D gene: -; clone size: -; V gene: TRBV12-2; J gene: TRBJ1-5; CDR3 DNA: TGTGCAAGTCGCTTAGCGTGTCCGGAGGATAGGAATCAGCCCCAGCATTTT; CDR3 protein: CASRLACPEDRNQPQHF
D gene: TRBD1; clone size: -; V gene: TRBV6-5; J gene: TRBJ1-1; CDR3 DNA: TGTGCCAGCAATAACAGGGGGCGTGGTGAAGCTTTCTTT; CDR3 protein: CASNNRGRGEAFF
D gene: -; clone size: -; V gene: TRBV10-3; J gene: TRBJ2-7; CDR3 DNA: TGTGCCATCAGTGAGGCAGGGGCGAGCGAGCAGTACTTC; CDR3 protein: CAISEAGASEQYF
D gene: -; clone size: -; V gene: TRBV7-9; J gene: TRBJ1-1; CDR3 DNA: TGTGCCAGCAGCTTTCCTGAGGACACTGAAGCTTTCTTT; CDR3 protein: CASSFPEDTEAFF
D gene: TRBD2; clone size: -; V gene: TRBV11-2; J gene: TRBJ2-3; CDR3 DNA: TGTGCCAGCAGCTCCAGCGGGAGCGGATCTAGCACAGATACGCAGTATTTT; CDR3 protein: CASSSSGSGSSTDTQYF
D gene: -; clone size: -; V gene: TRBV6-1; J gene: TRBJ1-3; CDR3 DNA: TGTGCCAGCAGACCCAGGACAGCCTCTGGAAACACCATATATTTT; CDR3 protein: CASRPRTASGNTIYF
D gene: -; clone size: -; V gene: TRBV6-5; J gene: TRBJ1-3; CDR3 DNA: TGTGCCAGCAGTTACACCCGGGATGGAAACACCATATATTTT; CDR3 protein: CASSYTRDGNTIYF
D gene: -; clone size: -; V gene: TRBV5-8; J gene: TRBJ1-5; CDR3 DNA: TGTGCCAGCAGCTTGTGGGGGGGCAGCCATAGCAATCAGCCCCAGCATTTT; CDR3 protein: CASSLWGGSHSNQPQHF
D gene: TRBD1; clone size: -; V gene: TRBV5-1; J gene: TRBJ2-6; CDR3 DNA: TGCGCCGGAAAGACAGGGAAGTCGATTCACTCTGGGGCCAACGTCCTGACTTTC; CDR3 protein: CAGKTGKSIHSGANVLTF
D gene: TRBD1; clone size: once; V gene: TRBV6-1; J gene: TRBJ1-4; CDR3 DNA: TGTGCCAGCAGCGCGGGACAGGGTAATGAAAAACTGTTTTTT; CDR3 protein: CASSAGQGNEKLFF
D gene: TRBD2; clone size: -; V gene: TRBV2; J gene: TRBJ2-4; CDR3 DNA: TGTGCCAGCAGTGCGGGGGGAAACATTCAGTACTTC; CDR3 protein: CASSAGGNIQYF
D gene: -; clone size: -; V gene: TRBV5-4; J gene: TRBJ1-3; CDR3 DNA: TGTGCCAGCAGCAACGGGAACACCGGACTCTACTCTGGAAACACCATATATTTT; CDR3 protein: CASSNGNTGLYSGNTIYF
D gene: -; clone size: -; V gene: TRBV5-1; J gene: TRBJ2-7; CDR3 DNA: TGCGCCAGCAGCTTGGCGGGGGGCCACTACGAGCAGTACTTC; CDR3 protein: CASSLAGGHYEQYF
D gene: -; clone size: -; V gene: TRBV10-3; J gene: TRBJ2-1; CDR3 DNA: TGTGCCATCAGTGTCAGGGAAGTGAACAATGAGCAGTTCTTC; CDR3 protein: CAISVREVNNEQFF
D gene: TRBD2; clone size: -; V gene: TRBV4-1; J gene: TRBJ2-2; CDR3 DNA: TGCGCCAGCAGCCAAGGACTAGCGGTCATCGGGGAGCTGTTTTTT; CDR3 protein: CASSQGLAVIGELFF
D gene: -; clone size: -; V gene: TRBV19; J gene: TRBJ1-1; CDR3 DNA: TGTGCCAGTAGTATGGGCAGGGAGAACACTGAAGCTTTCTTT; CDR3 protein: CASSMGRENTEAFF
D gene: -; clone size: -; V gene: TRBV6-1; J gene: TRBJ2-3; CDR3 DNA: TGTGCCAGCAGTGCGATCGTAAGGGGTTACACAGATACGCAGTATTTT; CDR3 protein: CASSAIVRGYTDTQYF
D gene: TRBD1; clone size: -; V gene: TRBV9; J gene: TRBJ1-4; CDR3 DNA: TGTGCCAGCAGTCGACAGGGTAGTGAGGAAAAACTGTTTTTT; CDR3 protein: CASSRQGSEEKLFF
D gene: -; clone size: -; V gene: TRBV19; J gene: TRBJ2-5; CDR3 DNA: TGTGCCAGTTCCTGGGGGGGCAGGTCGGGAGAGACCCAGTACTTC; CDR3 protein: CASSWGGRSGETQYF
D gene: TRBD2; clone size: -; V gene: TRBV27; J gene: TRBJ2-3; CDR3 DNA: TGTGCCAGCAGTTTATACGGGGAGGGTGGCGCAGATACGCAGTATTTT; CDR3 protein: CASSLYGEGGADTQYF
D gene: TRBD2; clone size: once; V gene: TRBV5-1; J gene: TRBJ2-5; CDR3 DNA: TGCGCCAGCAGCTTGGCTTTAGCGGGAGGGGGAGAGACCCAGTACTTC; CDR3 protein: CASSLALAGGGETQYF
D gene: -; clone size: -; V gene: TRBV6-5; J gene: TRBJ2-6; CDR3 DNA: TGTGCCAGCAGTTACTCGGCAGGGGCTGGGGCCAACGTCCTGACTTTC; CDR3 protein: CASSYSAGAGANVLTF